This passage covers 13 T cell receptor beta chains from one sample sequenced in a study of T cell repertoires in cytomegalovirus infection. TCRdb passed the reads through MiXCR, listing each CDR3 protein once. The data contain about 190,000 distinct CDR3 sequences, approximately 30% of them seen just once; the ten biggest clones take up approximately 30%. Sequences were obtained from PBMCs. The receptors derive from a human donor in good health (CMV status not recorded). Some clones in this sample may be carry-over from other donors' samples.

The rearrangement links TRBV19 to TRBJ1-2; 7 nucleotides agree with TRBD1. The CDR3 is 13 residues long. The V and J ends lost 5 bases and 6 bases, in that order; junction bases with no gene match: 6. In germline, CDR1 is LNHDA, CDR2 SQIVND (reference sequence). CDR3 DNA: TGTGCCAGTAGTCCAACGACAGGGAATGGCTACACCTTC. It yields the protein CASSPTTGNGYTF.

This rearrangement joins TRBV29-1 to TRBJ2-1; D possibly matches TRBD1 or TRBD2 (5 bases each). The CDR3 is 14 residues long. Germline V gives CDR1 SQVTM, CDR2 ANQGSEA. Between the trimmed V and J ends, which lost 3 bases and 5 bases, there was a span of 14 bases. The CDR3 is CSVEGDRGDNEQFF. For the CDR3, the DNA is TGCAGCGTTGAGGGCGACCGAGGGGACAATGAGCAGTTCTTC.

This clonotype has just a few counts. The chain links TRBV10-3 to TRBJ1-2; 7 nucleotides line up with TRBD1. V lost 4 bases to trimming and J lost 6 bases; unmatched junction nucleotides: 11. In germline, CDR1 is ENHRY, CDR2 SYGVKD. The CDR3 has 15 residues. The CDR3 is CAISVLTGLEDGYTF. CDR3 bases: TGTGCCATCAGTGTCTTGACAGGGCTTGAGGATGGCTACACCTTC.

This clonotype was observed at least ten times. This chain links TRBV5-4 with TRBJ2-3, with a possible D match to TRBD1 (5 bases). V was cut by 4 bases and J by 5 bases, with 17 bases left in between. CDR3 length: 15 amino acids. The germline CDR1 and CDR2 sequences are SGHNT and YYREEE (reference sequence). CDR3 loop: CASSPDSGPRDTQYF. Written as DNA, the CDR3 is TGTGCCAGCAGCCCAGACAGTGGGCCCCGAGATACGCAGTATTTT.

There are a few counts of this clonotype. V is TRBV5-5 and J is TRBJ2-1; 7 nucleotides match TRBD2. The CDR3 is made up of 14 amino acids. In germline, CDR1 is SGHKS, CDR2 YYEKEE (reference sequence). V was clipped by 5 bases and J by 4 bases; unmatched bases: 6. CDR3 region: CASSQLGLYNEQFF. DNA of the CDR3: TGTGCCAGCAGTCAGCTGGGACTATACAATGAGCAGTTCTTC.

In its sample, this clonotype was seen a few times. The V gene is TRBV2, the J gene TRBJ2-2; 9 nucleotides agree with TRBD2. The CDR3 contains 15 residues. V was pared by 7 bases and J by 1 base, with 4 bases of the junction left unmatched. The germline V gene has CDR1 SNHLY and CDR2 FYNNEI. The CDR3 region has the DNA TGTGCCAGCACTCCGACTAGCGGGAACACCGGGGAGCTGTTTTTT. This gives the protein CASTPTSGNTGELFF.

This clonotype was seen more than once but under ten times. The V gene is TRBV2, the J gene TRBJ1-1; D is perhaps TRBD1 (5 bases). This CDR3 region has 15 residues. V lost 8 bases and J lost 1, with 17 bases in between. Looked up from germline, CDR1 is SNHLY and CDR2 is FYNNEI. The CDR3, as DNA: TGTGCCAGCTTAGGGCGGGGCCCTACGAACACTGAAGCTTTCTTT. Translating gives CASLGRGPTNTEAFF.

The table lists this clonotype with a few counts. The chain is built from TRBV4-1 and TRBJ2-1; D unresolved. V shed 0 bases and J shed 10 bases, with 22 bases lying between them. Germline CDR1 MGHRA, CDR2 YSYEKL. The CDR3 has 17 residues. Here the CDR3 reads CASSQDSAGKGSREQFF. The CDR3 nucleotides are TGCGCCAGCAGCCAAGATTCGGCAGGTAAAGGATCACGCGAGCAGTTCTTC.

A few counts support this clonotype. The J gene is TRBJ2-7, the V gene TRBV6-1, with 7 bases matching TRBD1. V lost 6 bases and J lost 5; bases outside the gene matches: 10. The CDR3 totals 14 residues. CDR1 and CDR2 from the germline V gene are MNHNS and SASEGT. CDR3 nucleotide sequence: TGTGCCAGCAGCCGCGACAGGGTGAACGACGAGCAGTACTTC. As protein: CASSRDRVNDEQYF.

This clonotype came up many times. This chain joins TRBV7-2 and TRBJ2-3; TRBD2 might be the D (6 bases). With 5 bases removed from V and 5 bases from J, the gap between germline ends came to 11 bases. Germline assignment: CDR1 SGHTA and CDR2 FQGNSA. This CDR3 has 13 amino acids. The CDR3 nucleotides read TGTGCCAGCAGCCCTCTCGGGGGAGATACGCAGTATTTT. Amino acids: CASSPLGGDTQYF.

At least ten counts were recorded for this clonotype. The V gene is TRBV7-8, the J gene TRBJ2-1; D unclear. Looked up from germline, CDR1 is SGHVS and CDR2 is FQNEAQ. This CDR3 has 15 residues. V was pared by 3 bases and J by 5 bases, with 14 bases between. This chain's CDR3 is CASSLVESANNEQFF. DNA of the CDR3: TGTGCCAGCAGCTTGGTAGAATCAGCTAACAATGAGCAGTTCTTC.

This chain uses TRBV25-1 with TRBJ2-4; 7 bases are a match to TRBD1. The length of the CDR3 is 16 residues. Germline V gene sequence: CDR1 MGHDK, CDR2 SYGVNS. Trimming removed 3 bases from V and 2 bases from J; junction bases left unmatched: 7. CDR3 sequence reads: CASSDNRGPSKNIQYF. CDR3 nucleotides: TGTGCCAGCAGTGATAACAGGGGACCCTCCAAAAACATTCAGTACTTC. Drawing the rest from reference TRBV25-1 and TRBJ2-4, the complete variable domain is EADIYQTPRYLVIGTGKKITLECSQTMGHDKMYWYQQDPGMELHLIHYSYGVNSTEKGDLSSESTVSRIRTEHFPLTLESARPSHTSQYLCASSDNRGPSKNIQYFGAGTRLSVL.

This clonotype turned up a few times. V and J are TRBV6-5 and TRBJ2-7, with D perhaps assigned TRBD1 or TRBD2 (5 bases each). There are 15 residues in the CDR3. Trimming left V 2 bases short and J 3 bases short, with 14 bases between. CDR1 is MNHEY, CDR2 SVGAGI, per germline. In DNA form, the CDR3 reads TGTGCCAGCAGTTACCTCGGGACCCTCAACTACGAGCAGTACTTC. Encoded protein: CASSYLGTLNYEQYF.